This T cell receptor (beta chain) stems from a study of CD8+CD57+ T cells in acquired aplastic anemia. Study-wide background: The average for DNA from sorted CD4+ and CD8+ cells was 3 to 4 ug.

Genomic DNA constituted the template upon which TCR beta VDJ and CDR3 profiling was performed. In TCRdb, the reads were re-called with MiXCR into one record per CDR3 protein. The profile shows about 98,000 distinct CDR3 sequences, around two thirds of them singletons. Patients included in sequencing had previously demonstrated CD8+CD57+ cell expansion by flow cytometry. Each patient had severe acquired aplastic anemia. Germline CDR1 is DFQATT and CDR2 is SNEGSKA (reference sequence). This CDR3 region has 12 residues. Deletions cut 0 bases from V and 8 bases from J, with 10 bases between. The material sequenced was sorted CD4+, CD8+, or CD8+CD57+ T cells (not recorded which) from PBMCs. This sequence was found in a human donor with aplastic anemia. The J gene is TRBJ1-2, the V gene TRBV20-1, with D possibly matching TRBD1 (5 bases). The CDR3 protein is CSARDRVEGYTF. The DNA for the CDR3 is TGCAGTGCTAGAGACAGGGTAGAAGGCTACACCTTC.